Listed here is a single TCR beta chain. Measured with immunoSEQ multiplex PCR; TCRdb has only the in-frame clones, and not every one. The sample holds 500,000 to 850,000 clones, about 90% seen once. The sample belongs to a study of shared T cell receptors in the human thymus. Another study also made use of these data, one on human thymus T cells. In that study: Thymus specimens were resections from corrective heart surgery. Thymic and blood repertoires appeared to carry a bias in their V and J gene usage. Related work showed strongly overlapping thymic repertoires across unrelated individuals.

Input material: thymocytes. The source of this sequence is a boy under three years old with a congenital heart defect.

CDR3 bases: TGCAGCGTGTATACGACAGGGGACGGCACACAAGAGACCCAGTACTTC. This gives the protein CSVYTTGDGTQETQYF. The J gene is TRBJ2-5, the V gene TRBV29-1; TRBD1 aligns across 8 bases. The CDR3 is 16 amino acids. J gave up 2 bases and V 6 bases, and 14 bases lay outside the gene matches. Germline V gene data show CDR1 as SQVTM and CDR2 as ANQGSEA.